One sample yielded the 30 T cell receptor beta chains listed below, sequenced in a study of brain metastases from non-small cell lung cancer. The protocol was immunoSEQ multiplex PCR, while the TCRdb copy is restricted to in-frame clones and leaves out a portion. The sample includes roughly 150 clones, under 95% of them seen just once. The sample taken for sequencing was tumor-adjacent normal tissue. All receptors derive from a donor at least 40 years old with non-small cell lung cancer.

The chain joins TRBV3-1 (or the pseudogene TRBV3-2) to TRBJ2-2, with D perhaps being TRBD1 or TRBD2 (5 bases each). The CDR3 is made up of 17 amino acids. Trimming stripped 4 bases from V and 3 bases from J, with 18 bases between. CDR1 is LGHDT and CDR2 is YNNKEL in the germline V gene (reference sequence). In DNA form, the CDR3 reads TGTGCCAGCAGCCTTTACCGGGACCGAGGACACACCGGGGAGCTGTTTTTT. Its protein is CASSLYRDRGHTGELFF.

The V call is TRBV28, the J call TRBJ2-7, with a possible D match to TRBD1 (5 bases). The V end lost 4 bases, the J end lost 4 bases, and 14 bases lay between the germline ends. Germline values: CDR1 MDHEN, CDR2 SYDVKM. CDR3 size: 14 residues. The CDR3 nucleotides read TGTGCCAGCAGTTATCGCGGTAGGGGTTACGAGCAGTACTTC. Translation: CASSYRGRGYEQYF.

The chain couples TRBV18 to TRBJ2-7; perhaps TRBD1 as D (5 bases). The CDR3 contains 12 residues. V was pared by 8 bases and J by 5 bases, with 13 bases between. Germline V CDR1 and CDR2: KGHSH, LQKENI. In DNA form, the CDR3 reads TGTGCCAGCGGGCAGGGTGTGGACGAGCAGTACTTC. Encoded protein: CASGQGVDEQYF.

The chain is built from TRBV2 and TRBJ2-4; tentative D call: TRBD1 (7 bases). This CDR3 region has 14 residues. CDR1 and CDR2 (germline): SNHLY, FYNNEI. V was shortened by 5 bases and J by 7 bases, with 15 bases between the two germline ends. The CDR3 loop reads CASSTTGTLNIQYF. Written as DNA, the CDR3 is TGTGCCAGCAGTACGACAGGGACTCTTAACATTCAGTACTTC.

Turning to this clone: Its ends do not fully match the called genes, so a read error is possible. The same CDR3 also results from other DNA sequences found in this sample. V and J are TRBV7-9 and TRBJ1-3, with D unclear. The CDR3 is 13 residues long. Germline V lookup: CDR1 SEHNR, CDR2 FQNEAQ (reference sequence). The CDR3 loop is CASSLAQMNTIYF. CDR3 nucleotides: TGTGCTAGCAGCTTAGCTCAAATGAACACCATATATTTT.

The chain joins TRBV7-2 to TRBJ1-2; the match to TRBD1 covers 7 bases. Germline CDR1 SGHTA, CDR2 FQGNSA. CDR3 length equals 13 residues. V lost 4 bases to trimming and J lost 5 bases; unmatched junction nucleotides: 4. CDR3 loop: CASSSGQLYGYTF. The CDR3 DNA is TGTGCCAGCAGCTCGGGACAGTTATATGGCTACACCTTC.

The chain couples TRBV5-6 to TRBJ2-3; D uncertain. CDR1 and CDR2 from the germline V gene are SGHDT and YYEEEE. V was trimmed by 1 base and J by 2 bases, leaving 11 bases between them. This CDR3 comprises 15 residues. CDR3 DNA sequence: TGTGCCAGCAGCTTGTTTCTAGGGTACACAGATACGCAGTATTTT. Protein: CASSLFLGYTDTQYF.

This clone was observed a handful of times. The chain joins TRBV28 to TRBJ1-3; D unclear. With 2 bases removed from V and 4 bases from J, the gap between germline ends came to 6 bases. This CDR3 is 13 amino acids long. Germline lookup yields CDR1 MDHEN and CDR2 SYDVKM. Here the CDR3 DNA reads TGTGCCAGCAGTTTAACGCCAGGAAACACCATATATTTT. Translated: CASSLTPGNTIYF.

This clone has just a few counts. The genes are TRBV2 and TRBJ2-3; 9 bases match TRBD1. The CDR3 loop spans 15 amino acids. V lost 5 bases, J lost 5 bases, and 8 bases stayed unmatched. Germline V CDR1 and CDR2: SNHLY, FYNNEI. CDR3 residues: CASSSGTGRLDTQYF. The CDR3, as DNA: TGTGCCAGCAGTTCCGGGACAGGGCGTTTAGATACGCAGTATTTT. Complete variable domain (other parts from reference TRBV2 and TRBJ2-3): EPEVTQTPSHQVTQMGQEVILRCVPISNHLYFYWYRQILGQKVEFLVSFYNNEISEKSEIFDDQFSVERPDGSNFTLKIRSTKLEDSAMYFCASSSGTGRLDTQYFGPGTRLTVL.

V and J are TRBV6-5 and TRBJ2-1, with D unclear. Trimming cost V 2 bases and J 8 bases, with 16 bases left between them. The CDR3 runs 15 residues. Germline V gene data show CDR1 as MNHEY and CDR2 as SVGAGI. CDR3 amino acids: CASSYVPHGRDEQFF. CDR3 nucleotide sequence: TGTGCCAGCAGTTACGTTCCCCATGGAAGGGATGAGCAGTTCTTC.

V and J are TRBV19 and TRBJ2-1, with 14 nucleotides matching TRBD2. V lost 10 bases and J lost 3; bases outside the gene matches: 8. CDR1 is LNHDA, CDR2 SQIVND, per germline (reference sequence). The CDR3 totals 16 residues. The CDR3, as DNA: TGTGCCACCCTCGGGACTAGCGGGAGTTTCTACAATGAGCAGTTCTTC. Residues: CATLGTSGSFYNEQFF.

In DNA, the CDR3 is TGTGCCAGCAGCCATCGGGACAGGGGGCGCGGCCCTGAAGCTTTCTTT. Translating it yields CASSHRDRGRGPEAFF. V gene TRBV14 combines with J gene TRBJ1-1, with 12 bases identical to TRBD1. This CDR3 contains 16 residues. The ends lost 3 bases at V and 6 bases at J; junction bases unmatched: 8. The germline V gene encodes CDR1 SGHDN and CDR2 FVKESK.

The CDR3 region has the DNA TGTGCCAGTAGTTCGCTTGAAGGGTTCGCCTACGAGCAGTACTTC. Amino acids: CASSSLEGFAYEQYF. The chain has TRBV19 and TRBJ2-7; D uncertain. V dropped 5 bases and J dropped 2 bases, with 16 bases sitting between them. CDR1 and CDR2 (germline): LNHDA, SQIVND (reference sequence). The CDR3 loop spans 15 amino acids. Filled out from reference TRBV19 and TRBJ2-7, the complete variable domain reads DGGITQSPKYLFRKEGQNVTLSCEQNLNHDAMYWYRQDPGQGLRLIYYSQIVNDFQKGDIAEGYSVSREKKESFPLTVTSAQKNPTAFYLCASSSLEGFAYEQYFGPGTRLTVT.

This sequence joins TRBV28 and TRBJ1-2; the D is unclear. The CDR3 is made up of 12 amino acids. V was shortened by 5 bases and J by 5 bases, with 9 bases between the two germline ends. Germline V CDR1 and CDR2: MDHEN, SYDVKM. CDR3 in DNA: TGTGCCAGCAGTCTTCTTCAGTATGGCTACACCTTC. It yields the protein CASSLLQYGYTF.

The CDR3, as DNA: TGTGCCAGCAGGATATACAGGGATGACGGGGAGCTGTTTTTT. It codes for CASRIYRDDGELFF. V is TRBV2 and J is TRBJ2-2, with D possibly matching TRBD1 (6 bases). Germline CDR1 reads SNHLY; CDR2 reads FYNNEI. The CDR3 loop spans 14 amino acids. The germline V and J ends were trimmed by 6 bases and 7 bases, with 15 bases remaining between them. Full variable domain (remainder filled in from reference TRBV2 and TRBJ2-2): EPEVTQTPSHQVTQMGQEVILRCVPISNHLYFYWYRQILGQKVEFLVSFYNNEISEKSEIFDDQFSVERPDGSNFTLKIRSTKLEDSAMYFCASRIYRDDGELFFGEGSRLTVL.

The chain recombines TRBV27 with TRBJ2-2, with no clear D. Trimming cost V 8 bases and J 6 bases, with 16 bases left between them. Germline assignment: CDR1 MNHEY and CDR2 SMNVEV (reference sequence). CDR3 length: 14 residues. DNA for the CDR3: TGTGCCAGCCAGTTCAGCAGTAACCCCGGGGAGCTGTTTTTT. This translates into CASQFSSNPGELFF.

V gene TRBV27 combines with J gene TRBJ2-1; no clear D gene. The CDR3 loop spans 14 amino acids. With 0 bases removed from V and 7 bases from J, the gap between germline ends came to 10 bases. The germline CDR1 and CDR2 sequences are MNHEY and SMNVEV (reference sequence). Here the CDR3 DNA reads TGTGCCAGCAGTTTATCCCACCGCGGAAATGAGCAGTTCTTC. This codes for CASSLSHRGNEQFF.

The gene calls are TRBV5-4 and TRBJ2-2, with 8 bases matching TRBD1. There are 16 residues in the CDR3. Germline assignment: CDR1 SGHNT and CDR2 YYREEE (reference sequence). V shed 0 bases, J shed 5 bases, and the junction held 6 bases outside the gene matches. The CDR3 reads CASSLAQGANTGELFF. The CDR3 DNA is TGTGCCAGCAGCTTGGCCCAGGGGGCCAATACCGGGGAGCTGTTTTTT.

The chain uses TRBV27 and TRBJ2-1; D is unresolved. Trimming took off 6 bases at V and 0 bases at J, with 6 bases between the two ends. Germline V gene sequence: CDR1 MNHEY, CDR2 SMNVEV (reference sequence). The CDR3 runs 13 residues. CDR3 in DNA: TGTGCCAGCAGCAGCAGCTCCTACAATGAGCAGTTCTTC. Translation gives CASSSSSYNEQFF.

The CDR3 DNA sequence: TGTGCCAGCGGGACACGGGAGACCCAGTACTTC. This sequence encodes CASGTRETQYF. V is TRBV7-9 and J is TRBJ2-5; a possible D gene is TRBD1 (6 bases). The CDR3 consists of 11 residues. Germline V gene data show CDR1 as SEHNR and CDR2 as FQNEAQ (reference sequence). V was trimmed by 8 bases and J by 5 bases, leaving 9 bases between them.

The V call is TRBV3-1 (or the pseudogene TRBV3-2), the J call TRBJ2-3; 7 bases map to TRBD2. The CDR3 extends over 15 amino acids. CDR1 is LGHDT, CDR2 YNNKEL, per germline (reference sequence). The J segment lost 3 bases and the V segment lost 4 bases, leaving 7 bases of the junction unmatched. In DNA, the CDR3 is TGTGCCAGCAGCCGGGGAGGGAGAAGTACAGATACGCAGTATTTT. Amino acids: CASSRGGRSTDTQYF.

This clone was observed a handful of times. The chain combines TRBV9 with TRBJ2-1; weak D call: TRBD1 (6 bases). Germline V CDR1 and CDR2: SGDLS, YYNGEE. Trimming stripped 0 bases from V and 7 bases from J, with 14 bases between. The CDR3 sequence is 15 residues long. In DNA form, the CDR3 reads TGTGCCAGCAGCGTAGGAAGAGACAGGTCTAATGAGCAGTTCTTC. Translated, it gives CASSVGRDRSNEQFF.

In regard to this clone: A read error may produce the germline difference seen at one junction end. The V gene is TRBV24-1, the J gene TRBJ2-2; 10 nucleotides match TRBD2. The CDR3 contains 13 residues. CDR1 KGHDR and CDR2 SFDVKD come from the germline V gene. CDR3 sequence (DNA): TGTGCCACCAGTGATTTGACTAGCGGGAAGCTGTTTTTT. This codes for CATSDLTSGKLFF.

The V and J genes are TRBV6-5 and TRBJ1-5; D not certain. The V gene lost 4 bases and the J gene lost 6 bases, with 10 bases spanning the gap. Germline-derived CDR1 and CDR2 are MNHEY and SVGAGI. The CDR3 loop spans 13 amino acids. The CDR3, as DNA: TGTGCCAGCAGTTCGATGGGAGGTCAGCCCCAGCATTTT. This translates into CASSSMGGQPQHF.

V usage is TRBV3-1 (or the pseudogene TRBV3-2) and J usage is TRBJ2-2; possible D gene TRBD1, 6 bases. CDR1 and CDR2 from the germline V gene are LGHDT and YNNKEL (reference sequence). Deletions cut 6 bases from V and 6 bases from J, with 14 bases between. This CDR3 has 14 residues. The CDR3 DNA is TGTGCCAGCAGTCCGACAGGCAACGCCGGGGAGCTGTTTTTT. Translation: CASSPTGNAGELFF.

V gene TRBV9 combines with J gene TRBJ1-4; a weak D match, TRBD1 (5 bases). Germline V gene data show CDR1 as SGDLS and CDR2 as YYNGEE. The CDR3 extends over 14 amino acids. V gave up 3 bases and J gave up 3 bases, with 9 bases separating them. This CDR3 is CASSGGAANEKLFF. The DNA for the CDR3 is TGTGCCAGCAGCGGCGGGGCGGCTAATGAAAAACTGTTTTTT.

The rearrangement joins TRBV7-9 to TRBJ2-7, with 12 positions matching TRBD2. The V gene's germline CDR1 is SEHNR and CDR2 FQNEAQ (reference sequence). Germline trimming cut 4 bases from V and 1 base from J; bases unmatched to any gene: 8. This CDR3 comprises 17 residues. The CDR3 coding sequence is TGTGCCAGCAGCTCCACCACTAGCGGGAGGCTTTCCTACGAGCAGTACTTC. Its translation is CASSSTTSGRLSYEQYF.

This clone was picked up a small number of times. Other nucleotide sequences from this sample produce the same CDR3. The chain joins TRBV27 to TRBJ2-1; TRBD2 agrees at 10 bases. V lost 0 bases and J lost 9; bases outside the gene matches: 11. The length of the CDR3 is 17 residues. Per the germline V gene, CDR1 is MNHEY and CDR2 is SMNVEV (reference sequence). The DNA of the CDR3 is TGTGCCAGCAGTTTATCGCCTAGCGGGAGCGGGAGGGGTGAGCAGTTCTTC. This encodes CASSLSPSGSGRGEQFF.

The genes are TRBV6-6 and TRBJ1-5; D is uncertain. The CDR3 covers 13 residues. With 7 bases removed from V and 4 bases from J, the gap between germline ends came to 11 bases. Germline CDR1 MNHNY, CDR2 SVGAGI (reference sequence). CDR3 sequence: CASTTRINQPQHF. CDR3 in DNA: TGTGCCAGCACCACGAGGATTAATCAGCCCCAGCATTTT.

The chain employs TRBV7-6 and TRBJ2-7; a possible D gene is TRBD1 (6 bases). V dropped 4 bases and J dropped 2 bases, with 15 bases sitting between them. The CDR3 runs 15 residues. CDR1 and CDR2 from the germline V gene are SGHVS and FNYEAQ. In DNA form, the CDR3 reads TGTGCCAGCAGCTCCCTTGGGGGCTCTGCCTACGAGCAGTACTTC. It encodes CASSSLGGSAYEQYF.